One sample yielded the 3 T cell receptor beta chains listed below, sequenced in a study of a mutant IDH1 vaccine in newly diagnosed glioma. Which antigens these TCRs recognize remains unknown. The data were produced by immunoSEQ multiplex PCR, yet TCRdb's version contains in-frame clones alone and is incomplete. Of 110,000 or so clones listed, roughly 90% are singletons. Time point denoted: week 11, during vaccination. Doses consisted of 300 ug of mutant IDH1 20-mer peptide each, paired with topical imiquimod. Source: PBMCs, taken from a glioma patient whose treatment included an IDH1 peptide vaccine. These receptors all come from a woman in her forties or fifties with glioma.

The chain uses TRBV27 and TRBJ1-4, with a possible D match to TRBD1 (6 bases). Trimming removed 5 bases at V and 8 bases at J, with 15 bases between. The CDR3 is 14 residues long. Germline V gene sequence: CDR1 MNHEY, CDR2 SMNVEV (reference sequence). CDR3 residues: CASSDRTEGEKLFF. CDR3 DNA sequence: TGTGCCAGCAGTGATAGGACAGAGGGCGAAAAACTGTTTTTT.

This chain uses TRBV2 with TRBJ2-3; D is possibly TRBD2 (5 bases). The germline V gene has CDR1 SNHLY and CDR2 FYNNEI. CDR3 length: 15 residues. V lost 5 bases to trimming and J lost 0 bases, with 12 bases between them. The CDR3 reads CASSPWAGSTDTQYF. In nucleotides, the CDR3 is TGTGCCAGCAGTCCATGGGCGGGTAGCACAGATACGCAGTATTTT.

The chain joins TRBV7-8 to TRBJ1-5; D gene uncertain. The V end was cut by 1 base, the J end by 7 bases, with 5 bases between. The CDR3 spans 12 residues. Germline V CDR1 and CDR2: SGHVS, FQNEAQ. The DNA for the CDR3 is TGTGCCAGCAGCTTAGAAGGGCAGCCCCAGCATTTT. Its protein is CASSLEGQPQHF.